The rows below give T cell receptor beta chains drawn from one sample of a study of blood T cell repertoires in COVID-19. Libraries were prepared by immunoSEQ multiplex PCR; TCRdb keeps only in-frame clonotypes and omits some of them. The sample includes around 460,000 clones, roughly 89% of them seen just once. The specimen was peripheral blood. All receptors come from a man aged 18 to 30 with COVID-19, enrolled during active disease. Each CDR3 is given with its conserved first and last residue. Fields, in order: V gene, clone size, J gene, D gene, CDR3 protein, CDR3 DNA. The D gene is left open where the match is weak. Where a row states a size, it is once, few, many or the class of an expanded clone; other rows omit it.

TRBV18	.	TRBJ1-5	TRBD1	CASSPGQDNQPQHF	TGTGCCAGCTCACCGGGACAGGACAATCAGCCCCAGCATTTT
TRBV4-1	.	TRBJ2-7	TRBD2	CASSQLAGGGNEQYF	TGCGCCAGCAGCCAACTAGCGGGGGGTGGGAACGAGCAGTACTTC
TRBV3-1/TRBV3-2	.	TRBJ2-1	.	CASSQGPPSAGNNEQFF	TGTGCCAGCAGCCAAGGCCCTCCTAGCGCGGGGAACAATGAGCAGTTCTTC
TRBV10-2	.	TRBJ2-3	TRBD1	CASTGTGDFTDTQYF	TGCGCCAGCACTGGGACAGGGGATTTCACAGATACGCAGTATTTT
TRBV28	.	TRBJ2-5	TRBD2	CASETSGSWETQYF	TGTGCCAGCGAGACTAGCGGGAGCTGGGAGACCCAGTACTTC
TRBV6-1	once	TRBJ1-1	.	CASSEGRGTEAFF	TGTGCCAGCAGTGAAGGCAGGGGCACTGAAGCTTTCTTT
TRBV14	.	TRBJ2-2	.	CASRRGGANTGELFF	TGTGCCAGCAGACGAGGCGGGGCGAACACCGGGGAGCTGTTTTTT
TRBV7-8	.	TRBJ2-7	.	CASSLGQNNEQYF	TGTGCCAGCAGCCTGGGACAAAACAACGAGCAGTACTTC
TRBV29-1	.	TRBJ2-7	.	CSVAFRLHSYEQYF	TGCAGCGTGGCATTCCGCCTTCACTCCTACGAGCAGTACTTC
TRBV3-1/TRBV3-2	.	TRBJ2-2	.	CASSQVPFGELFF	TGTGCCAGCAGCCAAGTCCCATTCGGGGAGCTGTTTTTT
TRBV13	once	TRBJ2-5	.	CASSADRAEGQTQYF	TGTGCCAGCAGCGCCGACAGGGCGGAGGGACAGACCCAGTACTTC
TRBV2	.	TRBJ1-2	.	CASSAPQGFGYGYTF	TGTGCCAGCAGTGCCCCTCAGGGGTTTGGGTATGGCTACACCTTC
TRBV2	.	TRBJ2-3	TRBD1	CASSADRGSADTQYF	TGTGCCAGCAGTGCCGACAGGGGATCCGCAGATACGCAGTATTTT
TRBV7-9	.	TRBJ2-7	TRBD2	CASTQGSGGLVYEQYF	TGTGCCAGCACCCAAGGAAGCGGGGGGCTAGTCTACGAGCAGTACTTC
TRBV15	.	TRBJ2-7	TRBD1	CATSSGQTRAQQYF	TGTGCCACCAGCTCGGGACAGACCCGTGCCCAGCAGTACTTC
TRBV7-9	.	TRBJ2-5	TRBD2	CASSSLAGVTETQYF	TGTGCCAGCAGCTCACTAGCGGGAGTTACGGAGACCCAGTACTTC
TRBV7-9	.	TRBJ1-2	.	CASSLQGYGYTF	TGTGCCAGCAGCTTACAGGGGTATGGCTACACCTTC
TRBV5-1	.	TRBJ2-1	TRBD1	CASSLEGTEHNEQFF	TGCGCCAGCAGCTTGGAGGGGACAGAGCACAATGAGCAGTTCTTC
TRBV18	.	TRBJ2-3	.	CASSTLEAEGTDTQYF	TGTGCCAGCTCGACCTTAGAGGCGGAGGGAACAGATACGCAGTATTTT
TRBV5-1	.	TRBJ2-7	.	CASNLGSSPYEQYF	TGCGCCAGCAACCTTGGGTCTAGCCCCTACGAGCAGTACTTC
TRBV6-5	.	TRBJ1-4	TRBD1	CASSYSQTGWEKLFF	TGTGCCAGCAGTTACTCCCAGACAGGGTGGGAAAAACTGTTTTTT
TRBV29-1	.	TRBJ2-7	TRBD2	CSARGTSGIYEQYF	TGCAGCGCCAGAGGGACTAGCGGGATCTACGAGCAGTACTTC
TRBV7-9	once	TRBJ2-3	TRBD2	CASSHAIAGEDTQYF	TGTGCCAGCAGCCACGCGATTGCGGGAGAGGATACGCAGTATTTT
TRBV7-8	.	TRBJ2-3	.	CASSLALDSDTQYF	TGTGCCAGCAGCTTAGCTTTAGACTCAGATACGCAGTATTTT
TRBV6-5	once	TRBJ2-7	.	CASSYSSEASSYEQYF	TGTGCCAGCAGTTACTCGTCGGAGGCAAGCTCCTACGAGCAGTACTTC
TRBV27	.	TRBJ2-1	.	CASSLSGGTGNEQFF	TGTGCCAGCAGTTTATCTGGCGGCACTGGCAATGAGCAGTTCTTC
TRBV19	.	TRBJ2-7	TRBD1	CASSPRDRGVDEQYF	TGTGCCAGTAGCCCCCGGGACAGGGGTGTGGACGAGCAGTACTTC
TRBV9	.	TRBJ1-4	TRBD1	CASSSTGTGGVKLFF	TGTGCCAGCAGCAGTACCGGGACAGGGGGTGTGAAACTGTTTTTT
TRBV5-5	once	TRBJ2-5	.	CASSLSTGSQETQYF	TGTGCCAGCAGCTTATCGACAGGATCTCAAGAGACCCAGTACTTC
TRBV2	once	TRBJ1-5	TRBD1	CASRGTVSNQPQHF	TGTGCCAGCAGGGGGACAGTTAGCAATCAGCCCCAGCATTTT
TRBV5-1	once	TRBJ2-7	.	CASSLGGTYEQYF	TGCGCCAGCAGCTTGGGAGGAACCTACGAGCAGTACTTC
TRBV2	.	TRBJ1-4	TRBD1	CASSYRTGDEATNEKLFF	TGTGCCAGCAGTTATAGGACAGGGGATGAGGCAACTAATGAAAAACTGTTTTTT
TRBV19	.	TRBJ2-1	TRBD2	CATKESGGQSYNEQFF	TGTGCCACCAAGGAGAGCGGGGGGCAATCCTACAATGAGCAGTTCTTC
TRBV10-3	.	TRBJ2-7	TRBD1	CAISTDRGRFAYEQYF	TGTGCCATCAGTACAGACAGGGGGCGATTCGCCTACGAGCAGTACTTC
TRBV6-1	.	TRBJ2-1	TRBD2	CATLGGGGGEQFF	TGTGCCACCCTCGGGGGGGGAGGGGGTGAGCAGTTCTTC
TRBV18	.	TRBJ1-4	.	CASKPGSNEKLFF	TGTGCCAGCAAACCAGGATCGAATGAAAAACTGTTTTTT
TRBV19	once	TRBJ1-5	.	CASSAGSNQPQHF	TGTGCCAGTAGTGCGGGCAGCAATCAGCCCCAGCATTTT
TRBV6-6	.	TRBJ2-3	TRBD2	CASLLAGGTDTQYF	TGTGCCAGCTTACTAGCGGGAGGGACAGATACGCAGTATTTT
TRBV2	.	TRBJ1-3	.	CASSEERPISGNTIYF	TGTGCCAGCAGTGAAGAGCGCCCGATCTCTGGAAACACCATATATTTT
TRBV6-2/TRBV6-3	.	TRBJ2-2	TRBD1	CASSAEGTGGLIGELFF	TGTGCCAGCAGTGCGGAGGGGACAGGGGGCCTCATCGGGGAGCTGTTTTTT
TRBV5-4	.	TRBJ1-1	.	CASSLIGREAFF	TGTGCCAGCAGCTTGATCGGCAGGGAAGCTTTCTTT
TRBV6-1	once	TRBJ1-4	.	CASSEAAGLYEKLFF	TGTGCCAGCAGTGAAGCTGCGGGACTCTATGAAAAACTGTTTTTT
TRBV5-5	.	TRBJ1-5	.	CASSLKGASNQPQHF	TGTGCCAGCAGCTTAAAAGGGGCTAGCAATCAGCCCCAGCATTTT
TRBV6-5	.	TRBJ1-5	.	CASSKDRLNQPQHF	TGTGCCAGCAGCAAGGACAGACTCAATCAGCCCCAGCATTTT
TRBV3-1/TRBV3-2	.	TRBJ1-6	.	CASSQQGTYNSPLHF	TGTGCCAGCAGCCAACAGGGCACCTATAATTCACCCCTCCACTTT
TRBV7-9	.	TRBJ1-1	TRBD1	CASSHTGAFTEAFF	TGTGCCAGCAGCCACACAGGGGCCTTCACTGAAGCTTTCTTT
TRBV11-3	.	TRBJ1-3	.	CASSRSSGNTIYF	TGTGCCAGCAGCCGGAGCTCTGGAAACACCATATATTTT
TRBV27	.	TRBJ2-7	.	CASSPSGSSYEQYF	TGTGCCAGCAGCCCTAGTGGCTCGTCCTACGAGCAGTACTTC
TRBV9	.	TRBJ2-1	.	CASSVGTSYNEQFF	TGTGCCAGCAGCGTTGGGACTTCCTACAATGAGCAGTTCTTC
TRBV5-1	.	TRBJ2-3	.	CASSGGRSQTSTDTQYF	TGCGCCAGCAGCGGGGGGAGGTCGCAGACTAGCACAGATACGCAGTATTTT
TRBV5-1	.	TRBJ2-7	TRBD1	CASSLVRGLNEQYF	TGCGCCAGCAGCTTGGTAAGGGGGCTCAACGAGCAGTACTTC
TRBV7-2	.	TRBJ1-3	TRBD1	CASSLRYRGSGNTIYF	TGTGCCAGCAGCCTACGCTACAGGGGCTCTGGAAACACCATATATTTT
TRBV7-8	.	TRBJ2-3	TRBD1	CASTPTGDTQYF	TGTGCCAGCACCCCGACAGGGGATACGCAGTATTTT
TRBV3-1/TRBV3-2	.	TRBJ1-1	.	CASSPHRVASTEAFF	TGTGCCAGCAGCCCTCACCGGGTGGCATCCACTGAAGCTTTCTTT
TRBV5-1	.	TRBJ2-3	TRBD2	CASSLWGGSEDTQYF	TGCGCCAGCAGCTTGTGGGGCGGGAGTGAAGATACGCAGTATTTT
TRBV11-3	.	TRBJ2-7	TRBD2	CASSLRGEHEQYF	TGTGCCAGCAGCTTACGGGGGGAACACGAGCAGTACTTC
TRBV27	few	TRBJ2-5	.	CATSRTGEQETQYF	TGTGCCACCTCCAGGACTGGGGAACAAGAGACCCAGTACTTC
TRBV11-2	.	TRBJ1-2	.	CASSSIGGYGYTF	TGTGCCAGCAGCTCCATTGGAGGCTATGGCTACACCTTC
TRBV5-1	.	TRBJ2-2	TRBD2	CASSSTTLAGRGTGELFF	TGCGCCAGCAGCTCCACGACTTTAGCGGGACGGGGCACCGGGGAGCTGTTTTTT